This is a list of T cell receptor beta chains from one sample in a study of CXCR3-negative and CXCR3-positive naive CD8 T cells. TCRdb re-analyzed the 5' RACE reads; it lists each CDR3 protein once, without DNA. Here the sample table reports about 89,000 distinct CDR3 sequences. Sequencing was carried out using naive CXCR3+ CD8+ T cells from blood. The receptors come from a human donor in good health. Some clones in this sample may be carry-over from other donors' samples. Each CDR3 is given with its conserved first and last residue. Fields, in order: J gene, V gene, CDR3 protein.

TRBJ2-3,TRBV3-1,CASSQWREGPDTQYF
TRBJ2-1,TRBV15,CATSRDVGEQFF
TRBJ2-1,TRBV9,CASSLEREGFLSSYNEQFF
TRBJ2-7,TRBV7-9,CASSPGGIYEQYF
TRBJ2-7,TRBV20-1,CSARDRESGEQYF
TRBJ2-1,TRBV19,CASTPRPSGYNEQFF
TRBJ1-2,TRBV7-9,CASSPWELRNGYTF
TRBJ2-4,TRBV12-3/TRBV12-4,CASSAVFGRGPKNIQYF
TRBJ2-7,TRBV5-1,CASRTGGTYEQYF
TRBJ2-1,TRBV10-3,CAIASGGLYNEQFF
TRBJ2-7,TRBV4-1,CASTKTPGAGEQYF
TRBJ2-7,TRBV9,CASSDGDSGTAYEQYF
TRBJ1-2,TRBV12-3/TRBV12-4,CASSLMDRWEDYGYTF
TRBJ1-2,TRBV4-3,CASTPGTGDYGYTF
TRBJ2-1,TRBV2,CASSEWGGGSYNEQFF
TRBJ1-2,TRBV6-4,CASSDSGLGYTF
TRBJ2-7,TRBV6-5,CASSYSTSGGRDYEQYF
TRBJ2-7,TRBV11-2,CASSLGTATYEQYF
TRBJ2-7,TRBV4-3,CASSRGQSSYEQYF
TRBJ1-2,TRBV28,CASKWGSYGYTF
TRBJ2-5,TRBV5-1,CASSSTPLGDQETQYF
TRBJ2-5,TRBV6-2/TRBV6-3,CASSYRDIRQETQYF
TRBJ1-6,TRBV25-1,CASSESLRGNSPLHF
TRBJ2-1,TRBV12-3/TRBV12-4,CASSLALVAVSYNEQFF
TRBJ2-1,TRBV4-2,CASSPLSEAYNEQFF
TRBJ2-5,TRBV7-2,CASSLDRGLWETQYF
TRBJ1-4,TRBV12-3/TRBV12-4,CASSLQGGEKLFF
TRBJ2-7,TRBV7-9,CASSLDNSESYF
TRBJ2-7,TRBV29-1,CSVVGTMGAYEQYF
TRBJ2-7,TRBV15,CATSRPYRDSLGEQYF
TRBJ2-7,TRBV28,CASSWDSTHEQYF
TRBJ2-6,TRBV29-1,CSAFTGSGGANVLTF
TRBJ2-6,TRBV6-5,CASSYLGGLSSGANVLTF
TRBJ2-5,TRBV7-2,CASSLAGHETQYF
TRBJ1-2,TRBV7-2,CASSLPDSSYYGYTF
TRBJ2-7,TRBV28,CASSFPETGTYEQYF
TRBJ2-1,TRBV6-5,CASSYSTNGLAGVRDNEQFF
TRBJ2-1,TRBV20-1,CSARERDRSYNEQFF
TRBJ2-5,TRBV12-3/TRBV12-4,CASSFASGVQETQYF
TRBJ1-4,TRBV12-3/TRBV12-4,CASSLTFREKLFF
TRBJ2-7,TRBV28,CASSHPLGQGLYEQYF
TRBJ1-4,TRBV27,CASRVLSETTNEKLFF
TRBJ2-1,TRBV29-1,CSVTGSSNNEQFF
TRBJ2-5,TRBV5-6,CASSLASGQETQYF
TRBJ2-3,TRBV29-1,CSVPLTADTQYF
TRBJ2-6,TRBV27,CASSSDRTLGSGANVLTF